The entry below describes one TCR beta chain. Its antigen remains unknown. At one boundary the junction diverges from the germline segment, which might be a read error. In the naive CD8 group, cells lacked CD45RO and were positively selected for CCR7, so terminally differentiated effector memory CD45RA+ cells were left out. This sample is part of a study of shared clonotypes between healthy human individuals. Study-level findings and limits: The generation probabilities recorded for non-shared clonotypes fell below those of clonotypes shared by all four donors.

CDR1 and CDR2 from the germline V gene are SGHAT and FQNNGV. The length of the CDR3 is 15 residues. Assay execution proceeded at the deep level. Here immunoSEQ multiplex PCR was the method, and the copy in TCRdb shows in-frame clones only, minus some. The repertoire consists of roughly 2,000,000 clones, with 85% to 95% occurring once and the leading ten covering 1.5% to 2%. The chain joins TRBV11-2 to TRBJ2-7; D possibly corresponds to TRBD2 (6 bases). This TCR derives from a man between 18 and 29 years old in good health. Some clones in this sample may be carry-over from other donors' samples. The sequenced sample consisted of naive CD8+ T cells from PBMCs. The CDR3 DNA is TGTGCCAGCAGCTTATCTCCCCCCCCCTCGACTAGTCCGAACTTC. Amino acids: CASSLSPPPSTSPNF.